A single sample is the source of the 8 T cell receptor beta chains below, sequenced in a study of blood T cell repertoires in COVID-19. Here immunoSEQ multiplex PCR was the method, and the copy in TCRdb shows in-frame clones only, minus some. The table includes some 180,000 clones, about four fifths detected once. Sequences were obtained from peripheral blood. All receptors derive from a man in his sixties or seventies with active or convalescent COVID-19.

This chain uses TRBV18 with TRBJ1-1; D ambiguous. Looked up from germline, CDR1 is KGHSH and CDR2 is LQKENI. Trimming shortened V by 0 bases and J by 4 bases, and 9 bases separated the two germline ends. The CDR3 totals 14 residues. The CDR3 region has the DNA TGTGCCAGCTCACCACCTTCCCTTCTCACTGAAGCTTTCTTT. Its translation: CASSPPSLLTEAFF.

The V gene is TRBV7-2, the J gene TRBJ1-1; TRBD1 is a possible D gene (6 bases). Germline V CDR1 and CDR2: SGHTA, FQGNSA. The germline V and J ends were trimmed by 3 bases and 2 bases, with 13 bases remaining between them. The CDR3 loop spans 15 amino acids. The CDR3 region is CASSFYARGNTEAFF. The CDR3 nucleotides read TGTGCCAGCAGCTTTTATGCCAGGGGAAACACTGAAGCTTTCTTT.

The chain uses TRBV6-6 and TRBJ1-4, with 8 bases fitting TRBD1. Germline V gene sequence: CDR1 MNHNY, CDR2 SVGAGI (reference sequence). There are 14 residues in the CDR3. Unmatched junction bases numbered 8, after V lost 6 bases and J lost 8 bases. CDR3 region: CASSPDRGREKLFF. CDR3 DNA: TGTGCCAGCAGCCCTGACAGGGGTAGGGAAAAACTGTTTTTT.

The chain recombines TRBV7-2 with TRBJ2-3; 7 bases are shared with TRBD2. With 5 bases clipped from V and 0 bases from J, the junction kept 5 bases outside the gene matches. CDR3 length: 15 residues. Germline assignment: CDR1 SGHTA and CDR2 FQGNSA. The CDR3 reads CASSPSGTSTDTQYF. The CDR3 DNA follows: TGTGCCAGCAGCCCCAGCGGGACTAGCACAGATACGCAGTATTTT.

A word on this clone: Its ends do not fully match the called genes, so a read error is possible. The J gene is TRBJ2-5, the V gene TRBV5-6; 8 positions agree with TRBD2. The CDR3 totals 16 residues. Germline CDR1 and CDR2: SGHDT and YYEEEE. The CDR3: CASSSTARGAQKTQYF. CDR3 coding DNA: TGTGCCAGCAGCTCCACGGCGCGGGGGGCCCAAAAGACCCAGTACTTC. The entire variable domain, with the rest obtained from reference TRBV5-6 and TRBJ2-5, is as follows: DAGVTQSPTHLIKTRGQQVTLRCSPKSGHDTVSWYQQALGQGPQFIFQYYEEEERQRGNFPDRFSGHQFPNYSSELNVNALLLGDSALYLCASSSTARGAQKTQYFGPGTRLLVL.

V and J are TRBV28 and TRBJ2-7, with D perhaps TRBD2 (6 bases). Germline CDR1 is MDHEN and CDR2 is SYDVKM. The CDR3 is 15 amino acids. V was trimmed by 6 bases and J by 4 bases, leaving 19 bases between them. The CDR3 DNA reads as TGTGCCAGCAGCCCCGGGGTAGTAGCGGAATACGAGCAGTACTTC. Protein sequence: CASSPGVVAEYEQYF.

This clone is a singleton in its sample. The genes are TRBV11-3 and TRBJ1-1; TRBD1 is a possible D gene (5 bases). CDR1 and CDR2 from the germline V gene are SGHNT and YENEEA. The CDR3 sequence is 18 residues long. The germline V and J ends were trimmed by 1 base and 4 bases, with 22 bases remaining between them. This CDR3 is CASSLALVLAGVATEAFF. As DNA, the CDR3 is TGTGCCAGCAGCTTAGCATTGGTTCTCGCGGGGGTGGCCACTGAAGCTTTCTTT. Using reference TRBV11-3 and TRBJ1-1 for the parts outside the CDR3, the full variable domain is EAGVVQSPRYKIIEKKQPVAFWCNPISGHNTLYWYLQNLGQGPELLIRYENEEAVDDSQLPKDRFSAERLKGVDSTLKIQPAELGDSAVYLCASSLALVLAGVATEAFFGQGTRLTVV.

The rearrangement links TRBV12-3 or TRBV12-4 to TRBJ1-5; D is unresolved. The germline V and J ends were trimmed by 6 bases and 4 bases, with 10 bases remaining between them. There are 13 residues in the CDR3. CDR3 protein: CASRLQLNQPQHF. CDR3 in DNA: TGTGCCAGCAGGCTACAGCTAAATCAGCCCCAGCATTTT.